The clone carrying this T cell receptor beta chain was observed a few times. The sample originates from a study of cytomegalovirus exposure and HLA in healthy donors. The wider study: Earlier results showed 117 million unique TCR beta sequences derived from about 179 million T cells.

CDR1 and CDR2 from the germline V gene are MNHEY and SMNVEV (reference sequence). This CDR3 has 14 residues. Trimming took 6 bases from V and 2 from J, leaving 14 bases between them. A multiplex PCR was run with 60 Vbeta primers and 13 Jbeta primers. Authors' data handling: As a later analysis found, there were approximately 80 million unique TCR beta chains, of which 8.5 million to 13 million were shared. Method: immunoSEQ multiplex PCR; TCRdb's copy keeps in-frame clones and lacks some. V and J calls and clone size follow that table, whereas D and trimming were derived from the DNA. The table lists about 140,000 clones, approximately 84% of them singletons. These donors counted as nominally healthy when sampled, but unrecorded immune exposures were likely.

This receptor was taken from a young man in good health and CMV-seropositive. Specimen: PBMCs. The genes are TRBV27 and TRBJ2-7; a possible D gene is TRBD2 (6 bases). CDR3 sequence (DNA): TGTGCCAGCAGGGCCGCTAGCGCAACCTACGAGCAGTACTTC. Translating it yields CASRAASATYEQYF.